The clone carrying this T cell receptor beta chain occurred many times. The antigen remains undetermined. Via MiXCR, TCRdb re-called the 5' RACE reads, giving one row per CDR3 protein. Of some 9,900 distinct CDR3 sequences listed, approximately 12% were seen once; the top ten hold about 10%. This specimen comes from a study of spatial heterogeneity in lung cancer. Study as a whole: Tumor-region TCR transcript counts correlated strongly with a T cell module score from matched bulk RNA-seq. Each distinct TCR and UMI combination averaged more than ten appearances in raw reads. Study-wide results and caveats: In tumors, expanded intratumoral alpha and beta TCR counts tracked mutation counts.

Documented time point: sample taken at primary tumor resection. Untreated early-stage non-small cell lung cancer patients, around 70 in total, were the donors. Tumor, nontumor lung or frozen PBMC supplied whole RNA that was sequenced unsorted. The V end was cut by 2 bases, the J end by 0 bases, with 11 bases between. The CDR3 runs 15 residues. Germline lookup yields CDR1 MNHNS and CDR2 SASEGT. The chain has TRBV6-1 and TRBJ2-7; tentatively, D is TRBD2 (6 bases). Material: lung tumor tissue, obtained at surgery. The clonotype originates from a male donor with early-stage non-small cell lung cancer. In DNA, the CDR3 is TGTGCCAGCAGTGAATCTGTCGGGAGCTCCTACGAGCAGTACTTC. As protein: CASSESVGSSYEQYF.